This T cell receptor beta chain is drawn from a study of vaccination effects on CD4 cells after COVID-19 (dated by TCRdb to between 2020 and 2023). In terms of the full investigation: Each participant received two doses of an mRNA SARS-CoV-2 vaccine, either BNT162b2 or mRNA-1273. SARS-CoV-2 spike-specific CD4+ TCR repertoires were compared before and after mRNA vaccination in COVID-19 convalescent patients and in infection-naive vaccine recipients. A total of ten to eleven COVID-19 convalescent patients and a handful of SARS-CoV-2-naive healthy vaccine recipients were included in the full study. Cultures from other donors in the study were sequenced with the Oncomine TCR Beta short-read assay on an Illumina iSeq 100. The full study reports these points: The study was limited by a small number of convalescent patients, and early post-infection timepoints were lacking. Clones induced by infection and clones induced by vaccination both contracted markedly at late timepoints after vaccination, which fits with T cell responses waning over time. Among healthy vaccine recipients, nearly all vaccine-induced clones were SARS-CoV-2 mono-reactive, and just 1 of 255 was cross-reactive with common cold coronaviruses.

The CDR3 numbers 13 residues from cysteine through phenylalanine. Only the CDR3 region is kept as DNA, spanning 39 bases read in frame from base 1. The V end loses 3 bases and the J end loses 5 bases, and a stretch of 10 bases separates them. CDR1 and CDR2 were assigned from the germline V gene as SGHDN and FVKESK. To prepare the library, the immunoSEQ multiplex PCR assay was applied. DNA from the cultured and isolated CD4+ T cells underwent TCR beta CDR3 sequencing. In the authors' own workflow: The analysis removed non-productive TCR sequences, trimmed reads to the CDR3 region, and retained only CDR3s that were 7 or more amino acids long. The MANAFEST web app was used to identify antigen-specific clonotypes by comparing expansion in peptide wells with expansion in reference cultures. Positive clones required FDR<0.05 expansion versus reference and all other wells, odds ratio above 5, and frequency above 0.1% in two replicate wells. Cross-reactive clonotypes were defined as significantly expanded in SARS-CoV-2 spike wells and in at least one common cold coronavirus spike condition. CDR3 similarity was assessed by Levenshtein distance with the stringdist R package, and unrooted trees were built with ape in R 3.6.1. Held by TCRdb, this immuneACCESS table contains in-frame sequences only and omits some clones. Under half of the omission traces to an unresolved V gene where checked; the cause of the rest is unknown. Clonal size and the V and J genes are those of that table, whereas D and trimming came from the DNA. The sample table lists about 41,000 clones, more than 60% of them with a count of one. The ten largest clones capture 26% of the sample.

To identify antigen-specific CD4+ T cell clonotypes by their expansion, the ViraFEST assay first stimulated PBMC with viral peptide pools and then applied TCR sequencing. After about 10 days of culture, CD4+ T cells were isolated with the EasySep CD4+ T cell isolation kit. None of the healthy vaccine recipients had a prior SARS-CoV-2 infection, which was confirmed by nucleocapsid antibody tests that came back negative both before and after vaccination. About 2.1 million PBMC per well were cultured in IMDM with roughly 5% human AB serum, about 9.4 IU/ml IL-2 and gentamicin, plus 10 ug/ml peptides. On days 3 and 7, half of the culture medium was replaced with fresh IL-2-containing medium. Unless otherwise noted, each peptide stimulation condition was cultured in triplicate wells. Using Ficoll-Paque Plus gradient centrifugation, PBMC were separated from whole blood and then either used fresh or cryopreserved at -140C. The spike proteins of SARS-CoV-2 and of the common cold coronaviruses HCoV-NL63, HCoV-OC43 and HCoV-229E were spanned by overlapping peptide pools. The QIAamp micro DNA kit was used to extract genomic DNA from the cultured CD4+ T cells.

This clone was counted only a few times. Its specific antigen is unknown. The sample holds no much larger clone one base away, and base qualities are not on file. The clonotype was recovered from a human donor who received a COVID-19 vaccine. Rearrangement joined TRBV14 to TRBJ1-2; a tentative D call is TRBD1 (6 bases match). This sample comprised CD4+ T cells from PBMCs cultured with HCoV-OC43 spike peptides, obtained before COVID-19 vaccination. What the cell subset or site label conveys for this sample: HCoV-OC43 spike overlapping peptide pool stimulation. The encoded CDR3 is CASSQRTAYGYTF. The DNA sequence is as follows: TGTGCCAGCAGCCAGCGGACAGCTTATGGCTACACCTTC.